This TCR beta chain was documented in a study of regulatory T cells in long-lasting Graves disease. This clonotype was seen only a few times. Its antigen is not identified. The time point here: newly diagnosed GD, antithyroid drugs for less than 3 months. PBMCs provided the RNA from which the TCR library was made. The CDR3 runs 13 residues. Germline CDR1 is DFQATT and CDR2 is SNEGSKA (reference sequence). V dropped 1 base and J dropped 4; count of bases not matched to a gene: 2. Through Arm-PCR of CDR3 regions and iRepertoire HTBI primers, TCR beta libraries were built. TCRdb independently ran MiXCR on the multiplex PCR reads; one entry per CDR3 protein. The sample has 350,000 to 500,000 distinct CDR3 sequences; 14% are singletons. Notes on the study in general: Owing to a sample size that was small, accuracy may have been reduced.

These data were also reused for a study on T cells in Graves' hyperthyroidism and ophthalmopathy.

This clonotype was sampled from a woman aged 45-65 years with Graves disease. The specimen comprised peripheral blood mononuclear cells (PBMCs), sampled at new diagnosis, from a patient treated with antithyroid drugs. The chain has TRBV20-1 and TRBJ2-7, with 9 bases fitting TRBD1. For the CDR3, the DNA is TGCAGTGCTAGAGGGGACAGGGAGTACGAGCAGTACTTC. It codes for CSARGDREYEQYF.